Listed below are T cell receptor beta chains from one sample, sequenced in a study of cytomegalovirus exposure and HLA in healthy donors. Generated by immunoSEQ multiplex PCR, the TCRdb table keeps only in-frame clones and is missing some. The sample has some 52,000 clones; the top ten hold 12%. Sequenced input: PBMCs. These TCRs come from a woman aged 60-70 years in good health and CMV-seropositive. Both conserved end residues are part of each CDR3. D genes are given only for firm matches.

TRBV4-1	16	-	TRBJ2-2	TGCGCCAGCAGCCAAGATAAGGGGGGGCCGGCCGGGGAGCTGTTTTTT	CASSQDKGGPAGELFF
TRBV7-9	15	-	TRBJ1-6	TGTGCCAGCACCCTAGAAAGGGGCTTCAATTCACCCCTCCACTTT	CASTLERGFNSPLHF
TRBV19	16	TRBD1	TRBJ1-2	TGTGCCAGTTTGGACCACGGGACAGGGGGCGGCTATGGCTACACCTTC	CASLDHGTGGGYGYTF
TRBV4-3	16	TRBD1	TRBJ2-7	TGCGCCAGCAGCCAAGGGACAGGCGAGCGAGGCTACGAGCAGTACTTC	CASSQGTGERGYEQYF
TRBV19	13	-	TRBJ1-5	TGTGCCAGTAGTAGCCAGGGTGGTCAGCCCCAGCATTTT	CASSSQGGQPQHF
TRBV27	14	-	TRBJ2-2	TGTGCCAGCACGTCACGGGGGTACACCGGGGAGCTGTTTTTT	CASTSRGYTGELFF
TRBV7-2	15	TRBD2	TRBJ2-7	TGTGCCAGCAGCTTATTTCTAGCGGGGGGCCACGAGCAGTACTTC	CASSLFLAGGHEQYF
TRBV19	13	-	TRBJ1-4	TGTGCCAGTGGGACAATCGAGAATGAAAAACTGTTTTTT	CASGTIENEKLFF
TRBV19	12	-	TRBJ1-2	TGTGCCACCAGGGGCAGGGACGATGGCTACACCTTC	CATRGRDDGYTF
TRBV6-5	14	TRBD1	TRBJ2-2	TGTGCCAGCAGCCGACAGGGAAACACCGGGGAGCTGTTTTTT	CASSRQGNTGELFF
TRBV7-2	14	TRBD2	TRBJ2-2	TGTGCCAGCAGCATCGCCCGGGGGGCCGGGGAGCTGTTTTTT	CASSIARGAGELFF
TRBV7-8	13	TRBD1	TRBJ1-1	TGTGCCAGCAGCTTAGTGACAGGGTTTGAAGCTTTCTTT	CASSLVTGFEAFF
TRBV19	14	-	TRBJ2-1	TGTGCCAGTAGTATCGGGGAGGTGGGGAATGAGCAGTTCTTC	CASSIGEVGNEQFF
TRBV5-6	16	-	TRBJ1-6	TGTGCCAGCAGCAGACGGACAGTCGCCGAAAATTCACCCCTCCACTTT	CASSRRTVAENSPLHF
TRBV7-9	15	-	TRBJ2-7	TGCGCCAGCAGCTCGACTGCAACCTCCTCCTACGAGCAGTACTTC	CASSSTATSSYEQYF
TRBV19	16	-	TRBJ1-5	TGTGCCAGTAGGGTTCCCTCAGGGGTGGGCAATCAGCCCCAGCATTTT	CASRVPSGVGNQPQHF
TRBV5-1	16	TRBD2	TRBJ2-2	TGCGCCAGCAGCTCAGGCGGGAGCAGGGTATCCGGGGAGCTGTTTTTT	CASSSGGSRVSGELFF
TRBV18	13	-	TRBJ1-1	TGTGCCAGCTCACCGACAGGGAACACTGAAGCTTTCTTT	CASSPTGNTEAFF
TRBV19	13	-	TRBJ1-3	TGTGCCTCCGGACAGACCTCTGGAAACACCATATATTTT	CASGQTSGNTIYF
TRBV5-6	13	-	TRBJ1-2	TGTGCCAGCAGCTTGTCCCCGGGGGTCGGCTACACCTTC	CASSLSPGVGYTF
TRBV27	15	-	TRBJ2-3	TGTGCCAGCAATGCCCGGGGTCTTGGGACAGATACGCAGTATTTT	CASNARGLGTDTQYF
TRBV10-3	16	-	TRBJ1-1	TGTGCCATCAGTGAGTCGACGCGGGGGGCTGTCATTGAAGCTTTCTTT	CAISESTRGAVIEAFF
TRBV9	16	TRBD2	TRBJ2-5	TGTGCCAGCAGCGTTACTAGCGAAGTGTACCAAGAGACCCAGTACTTC	CASSVTSEVYQETQYF
TRBV6-1	14	TRBD1	TRBJ2-7	TGTGCCAGCAGAGCCGGGACAGGGGTCGGCGAGCAGTACTTC	CASRAGTGVGEQYF
TRBV18	17	TRBD1	TRBJ1-3	TGTGCCAGCTCACCGACAGGGGGGCAACTCTCTGGAAACACCATATATTTT	CASSPTGGQLSGNTIYF
TRBV6-1	11	-	TRBJ2-7	TGTGCCAGCAGTACCTACTACGAGCAGTACTTC	CASSTYYEQYF
TRBV7-9	13	-	TRBJ2-7	TGTGCCAGCACCCGGGACAACTCCTACGAGCAGTACTTC	CASTRDNSYEQYF
TRBV29-1	15	-	TRBJ2-3	TGCAGCGTTGAAGATGTACAGGGATATTCAGATACGCAGTATTTT	CSVEDVQGYSDTQYF
TRBV6-1	14	TRBD1	TRBJ1-2	TGTGCCAGCAGTGACAGGGACAGAATCTATGGCTACACCTTC	CASSDRDRIYGYTF
TRBV29-1	14	TRBD1	TRBJ2-2	TGCAGCGTAGCGGACAGGTGGAGCACCGGGGAGCTGTTTTTT	CSVADRWSTGELFF
TRBV15	14	-	TRBJ1-3	TGTGCCACCAGCGGGGCAGGGGCTGGAAACACCATATATTTT	CATSGAGAGNTIYF
TRBV18	15	TRBD2	TRBJ2-5	TGTGCCAGCTCACCGGGACTAGCAGGCGAAGAGACCCAGTACTTC	CASSPGLAGEETQYF
TRBV19	15	TRBD1	TRBJ1-4	TGTGCCAGTACCTTTCAGGGGGCGGCTAATGAAAAACTGTTTTTT	CASTFQGAANEKLFF
TRBV5-6	14	-	TRBJ1-6	TGTGCCAGCAGCTTGTTCAGGAATAATTCACCCCTCCACTTT	CASSLFRNNSPLHF
TRBV9	17	TRBD1	TRBJ1-5	TGTGCCAGCACCGGGACAGGGGGAGGAGGTAGCAATCAGCCCCAGCATTTT	CASTGTGGGGSNQPQHF
TRBV2	15	TRBD2	TRBJ2-3	TGTGCCAGCAGTGAGAACGGGGGGGTTGCAGATACGCAGTATTTT	CASSENGGVADTQYF
TRBV28	18	TRBD1	TRBJ2-6	TGTGCCAGCAGTTCCCTCGGACAGGGGGGTTCTGGGGCCAACGTCCTGACTTTC	CASSSLGQGGSGANVLTF
TRBV5-8	15	TRBD1	TRBJ1-1	TGTGCCAGCAGCTCGACAGGGGCTTGGAACACTGAAGCTTTCTTT	CASSSTGAWNTEAFF
TRBV12-5	13	-	TRBJ1-5	TGTGCTAGTGGGACCGGGAACAATCAGCCCCAGCATTTT	CASGTGNNQPQHF
TRBV7-7	16	-	TRBJ1-1	TGTGCTAGCAGCTCGATGCCCCCAGGGGCAGGGACTGAAGCTTTCTTT	CASSSMPPGAGTEAFF
TRBV29-1	12	-	TRBJ2-5	TGCAGCGTCACACCAGGGGTAGAGACCCAGTACTTC	CSVTPGVETQYF
TRBV5-6	13	TRBD1	TRBJ1-2	TGTGCCAGCGGTTTCGGACAGGGGAGGCCCTCTTACTTC	CASGFGQGRPSYF
TRBV10-3	14	-	TRBJ1-5	TGTGCCATCAGTTACCAGGGGAAAGATCAGCCCCAGCATTTT	CAISYQGKDQPQHF
TRBV25-1	11	-	TRBJ1-5	TGTGCCAGCAGTGCCGATCAGCCCCAGCATTTT	CASSADQPQHF
TRBV4-1	15	TRBD2	TRBJ2-2	TGCGCCACCAGGCTAGCGGGGGATAGCACCGGGGAGCTGTTTTTT	CATRLAGDSTGELFF
TRBV29-1	13	-	TRBJ2-5	TGCAGCGTTGATTATGAGGGCACGGAGACCCAGTACTTC	CSVDYEGTETQYF
TRBV7-9	14	TRBD1	TRBJ2-7	TGTGCCAGCAGCTTTGGACAGGGCCCATACGAGCAGTACTTC	CASSFGQGPYEQYF
TRBV19	17	TRBD1	TRBJ1-4	TGTGCCAGTAGTCCCCTTCGACAGGGGAGAGAGAATGAAAAACTGTTTTTT	CASSPLRQGRENEKLFF
TRBV5-6	17	TRBD1	TRBJ1-6	TGTGCCAGCAGCTACCCCGGGACAGGGGTTTTTAATTCACCCCTCCACTTT	CASSYPGTGVFNSPLHF
TRBV18	15	TRBD1	TRBJ2-1	TGTGCCAGCTCACCATCAAGGGACAGCTACAATGAGCAGTTCTTC	CASSPSRDSYNEQFF
TRBV4-1	18	TRBD1	TRBJ1-2	TGCGCCAGCAGCCAAGAAGAATGGCCGACGGACAGGAACTATGGCTACACCTTC	CASSQEEWPTDRNYGYTF
TRBV5-1	16	TRBD1	TRBJ2-5	TGCGCCAGCAGCTTTATACAGGGGGCCCCCCAAGAGACCCAGTACTTC	CASSFIQGAPQETQYF
TRBV18	14	TRBD1	TRBJ2-7	TGTGCCAGCTCACGAACAGGGGGCGCGGGAGAGCAGTACTTC	CASSRTGGAGEQYF
TRBV5-1	16	TRBD1	TRBJ1-1	TGCGCCAGCAGCTTGTCAGGACAGGCTATGAACACTGAAGCTTTCTTT	CASSLSGQAMNTEAFF